The 10 T cell receptor beta chains in this list originate from one sample, sequenced in a study of blood T cell repertoires in COVID-19 (dated by TCRdb to between 2020 and 2021). Library generation was performed with the immunoSEQ multiplex PCR assay. Held by TCRdb, this immuneACCESS table contains in-frame sequences only and omits some clones. Under half of the omission traces to an unresolved V gene where checked; the cause of the rest is unknown. The sample has 390,000 or so clones on record, roughly 89% of them singletons. The ten largest make up about a tenth of the sample. The source material was PBMCs or T cells enriched from blood (not recorded which). Every receptor here comes from a woman between 45 and 60 years old who had recovered from COVID-19.

CDR3 bases: TGTGCCTGGAGTGAAGGGGGCAGTCTTTACTATGGCTACACCTTC. This codes for CAWSEGGSLYYGYTF. This rearrangement joins TRBV30 to TRBJ1-2, with TRBD1 identical over 7 bases. Unmatched junction bases numbered 8, after V lost 1 base and J lost 3 bases. Germline assignment: CDR1 GTSNPN and CDR2 SVGIG (reference sequence). The CDR3 length is 15 residues.

The chain employs TRBV6-5 and TRBJ1-5; 7 bases agree with TRBD1. Trimming cost V 5 bases and J 1 base; bases outside gene matches: 5. The CDR3 runs to 15 residues. Germline CDR1 MNHEY, CDR2 SVGAGI. The DNA of the CDR3 is TGTGCCAGCAGTACAGGGGAAGGAAGCAATCAGCCCCAGCATTTT. Translated: CASSTGEGSNQPQHF.

This clone was detected only once. V usage is TRBV29-1 and J usage is TRBJ2-2; D gene unclear. This CDR3 is 14 amino acids long. V gave up 4 bases and J gave up 6 bases, with 15 bases separating them. In germline, CDR1 is SQVTM, CDR2 ANQGSEA. CDR3 in DNA: TGCAGCGTTGGATATCGTGCACACGCCGGGGAGCTGTTTTTT. The encoded protein is CSVGYRAHAGELFF.

The V call is TRBV5-4, the J call TRBJ2-1; TRBD1 matches 8 bases. CDR3 length: 16 residues. V lost 3 bases to trimming and J lost 0 bases; unmatched junction nucleotides: 5. CDR1 and CDR2 from the germline V gene are SGHNT and YYREEE (reference sequence). The DNA for the CDR3 is TGTGCCAGCAGCTCGGAAGGACAGGGCTCCTACAATGAGCAGTTCTTC. Translated, it gives CASSSEGQGSYNEQFF.

The chain joins TRBV4-3 to TRBJ1-1; TRBD1 might be the D (5 bases). This CDR3 has 14 residues. The V and J ends lost 1 base and 4 bases respectively, with 10 bases between them. Germline CDR1 reads LGHNA; CDR2 reads YSLEER. In DNA, the CDR3 is TGCGCCAGCAGCCAAGGTGTGGGGGGCACTGAAGCTTTCTTT. It translates to CASSQGVGGTEAFF.

This clone occurred once. V is TRBV6-4 and J is TRBJ1-6; D is ambiguous. This CDR3 has 15 residues. Trimming took off 0 bases at V and 9 bases at J, with 12 bases between the two ends. Germline V CDR1 and CDR2: MRHNA, SNTAGT. CDR3 in DNA: TGTGCCAGCAGTGACTCTGCCAACAGTGGTTCACCCCTCCACTTT. Protein product: CASSDSANSGSPLHF.

The genes are TRBV7-2 and TRBJ1-6; a weak D match, TRBD1 (5 bases). V lost 5 bases, J lost 6 bases, and 17 bases lay in between. The CDR3 extends over 16 amino acids. Germline values: CDR1 SGHTA, CDR2 FQGNSA. In DNA form, the CDR3 reads TGTGCCAGCAGCCCAGGGAGGGGCGCGGGTAATTCACCCCTCCACTTT. This gives the protein CASSPGRGAGNSPLHF. Supplemented by reference TRBV7-2 and TRBJ1-6, the full variable domain reads GAGVSQSPSNKVTEKGKDVELRCDPISGHTALYWYRQSLGQGLEFLIYFQGNSAPDKSGLPSDRFSAERTGGSVSTLTIQRTQQEDSAVYLCASSPGRGAGNSPLHFGNGTRLTVT.

The rearrangement links TRBV7-2 to TRBJ1-4; D may be TRBD1 (5 bases). Germline V gives CDR1 SGHTA, CDR2 FQGNSA. The CDR3 is made up of 15 amino acids. Trimming removed 1 base from V and 3 bases from J, with 9 bases in between. Here the CDR3 DNA reads TGTGCCAGCAGCTTAGTAGGGGAGGCTAATGAAAAACTGTTTTTT. This codes for CASSLVGEANEKLFF.

This chain joins TRBV4-2 and TRBJ2-2, with 13 bases lining up with TRBD2. CDR1 is LGHNA and CDR2 is YNFKEQ in the germline V gene. V lost 1 base to trimming and J lost 4 bases; unmatched junction nucleotides: 0. The CDR3 consists of 16 residues. The CDR3 bases are TGTGCCAGCAGCCAAGGACTAGCGGGGGGCACCGGGGAGCTGTTTTTT. Its translation: CASSQGLAGGTGELFF.

In DNA form, the CDR3 reads TGTGCCAGCACCCGGACAGGGATAGCTTTCTTT. This sequence encodes CASTRTGIAFF. This chain connects TRBV12-3 or TRBV12-4 to TRBJ1-1; 8 bases agree with TRBD1. V shed 7 bases, J shed 10 bases, and the junction held 5 bases outside the gene matches. This CDR3 spans 11 amino acids.